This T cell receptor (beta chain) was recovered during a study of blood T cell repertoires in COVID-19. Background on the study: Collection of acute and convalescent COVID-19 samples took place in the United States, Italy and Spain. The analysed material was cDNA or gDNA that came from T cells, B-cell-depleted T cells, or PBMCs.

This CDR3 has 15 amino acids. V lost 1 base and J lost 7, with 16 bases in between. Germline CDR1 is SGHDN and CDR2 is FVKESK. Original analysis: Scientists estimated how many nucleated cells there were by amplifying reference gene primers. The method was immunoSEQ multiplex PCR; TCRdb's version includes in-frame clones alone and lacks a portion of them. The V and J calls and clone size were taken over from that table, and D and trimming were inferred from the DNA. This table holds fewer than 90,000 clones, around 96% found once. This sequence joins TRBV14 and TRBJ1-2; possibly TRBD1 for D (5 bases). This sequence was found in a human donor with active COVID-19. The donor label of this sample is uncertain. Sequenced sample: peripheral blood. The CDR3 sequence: CASSQGGGAGFGYTF. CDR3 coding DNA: TGTGCCAGCAGCCAAGGAGGAGGGGCAGGGTTTGGCTACACCTTC. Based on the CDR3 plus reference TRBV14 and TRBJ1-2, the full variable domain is EAGVTQFPSHSVIEKGQTVTLRCDPISGHDNLYWYRRVMGKEIKFLLHFVKESKQDESGMPNNRFLAERTGGTYSTLKVQPAELEDSGVYFCASSQGGGAGFGYTFGSGTRLTVV.